Shown below are 3 T cell receptor beta chains from a single sample sequenced in a study of cytomegalovirus exposure and HLA in healthy donors. This table comes from immunoSEQ multiplex PCR, and its TCRdb copy is limited to in-frame clones, with some not included. The sample lists about 160,000 clones; roughly 80% were seen once. Sequenced: PBMCs. All receptors derive from a man aged 25-40 years in good health and CMV-seropositive.

The CDR3 DNA is TGTGCCAGCAGCACCGACAGAACAGATACGCAGTATTTT. Encoded protein: CASSTDRTDTQYF. V and J are TRBV5-4 and TRBJ2-3, with D possibly matching TRBD1 (5 bases). The CDR3 sequence is 13 residues long. The germline gives CDR1 SGHNT, CDR2 YYREEE (reference sequence). The V gene lost 4 bases and the J gene lost 3 bases, with 9 bases spanning the gap.

The chain is built from TRBV6-1 and TRBJ2-1; no clear D. There are 12 residues in the CDR3. Germline CDR1 is MNHNS and CDR2 is SASEGT. The V end was cut by 4 bases, the J end by 10 bases, with 11 bases between. The CDR3 sequence is CASSADRREQFF. In nucleotides, the CDR3 is TGTGCCAGCAGTGCCGACCGGCGGGAGCAGTTCTTC.

CDR3 sequence: CASKLGTGAINEQFF. DNA of the CDR3: TGTGCCAGTAAACTCGGGACAGGGGCCATCAATGAGCAGTTCTTC. This chain joins TRBV19 and TRBJ2-1; 10 nucleotides agree with TRBD1. Germline-derived CDR1 and CDR2 are LNHDA and SQIVND (reference sequence). CDR3 length: 15 residues. The trim removed 7 bases at V and 6 bases at J, leaving 9 bases unmatched. Using reference TRBV19 and TRBJ2-1 for the parts outside the CDR3, the full variable domain is DGGITQSPKYLFRKEGQNVTLSCEQNLNHDAMYWYRQDPGQGLRLIYYSQIVNDFQKGDIAEGYSVSREKKESFPLTVTSAQKNPTAFYLCASKLGTGAINEQFFGPGTRLTVL.